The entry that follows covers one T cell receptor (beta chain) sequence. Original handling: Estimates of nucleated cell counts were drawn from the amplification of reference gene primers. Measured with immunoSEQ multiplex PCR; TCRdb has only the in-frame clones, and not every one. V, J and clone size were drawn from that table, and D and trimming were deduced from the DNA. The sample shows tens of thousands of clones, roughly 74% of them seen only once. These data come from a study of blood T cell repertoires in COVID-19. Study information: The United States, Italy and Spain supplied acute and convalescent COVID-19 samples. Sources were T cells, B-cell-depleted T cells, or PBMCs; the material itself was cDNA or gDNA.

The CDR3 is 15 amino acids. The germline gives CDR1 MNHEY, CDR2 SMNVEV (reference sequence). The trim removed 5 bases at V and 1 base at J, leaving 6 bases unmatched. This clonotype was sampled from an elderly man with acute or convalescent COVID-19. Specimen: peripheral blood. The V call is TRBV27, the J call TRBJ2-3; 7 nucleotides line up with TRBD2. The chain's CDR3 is CASSPSGLRTDTQYF. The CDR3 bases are TGTGCCAGCAGTCCTAGCGGACTTCGCACAGATACGCAGTATTTT.